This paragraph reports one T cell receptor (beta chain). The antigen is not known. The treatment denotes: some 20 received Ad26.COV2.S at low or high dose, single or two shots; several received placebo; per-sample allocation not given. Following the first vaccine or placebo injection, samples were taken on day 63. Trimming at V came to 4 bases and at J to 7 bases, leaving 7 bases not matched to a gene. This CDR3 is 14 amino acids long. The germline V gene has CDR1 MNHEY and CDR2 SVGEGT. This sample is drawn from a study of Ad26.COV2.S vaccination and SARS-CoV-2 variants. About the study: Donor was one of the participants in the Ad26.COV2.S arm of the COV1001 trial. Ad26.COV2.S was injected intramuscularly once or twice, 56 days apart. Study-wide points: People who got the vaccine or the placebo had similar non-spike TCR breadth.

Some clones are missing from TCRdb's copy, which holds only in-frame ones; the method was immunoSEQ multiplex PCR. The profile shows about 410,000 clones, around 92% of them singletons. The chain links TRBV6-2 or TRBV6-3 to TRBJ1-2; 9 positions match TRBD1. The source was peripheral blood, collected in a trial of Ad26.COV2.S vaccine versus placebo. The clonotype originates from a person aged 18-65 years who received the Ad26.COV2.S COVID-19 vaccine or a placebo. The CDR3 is CASSLQGALSGYTF. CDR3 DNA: TGTGCCAGCAGTTTACAGGGGGCGTTGTCTGGCTACACCTTC.